The 28 T cell receptor beta chains below were found in one sample sequenced in a study of cytomegalovirus exposure and HLA in healthy donors. With 60 Vbeta and 13 Jbeta primers, the PCR was carried out. Profiled with immunoSEQ multiplex PCR; TCRdb holds only in-frame clones, not every one. The table lists about 140,000 clones, 80% of them singletons. The sequencing input was PBMCs. The receptors here all came from a man under 40 in good health and CMV-seronegative.

This chain uses TRBV6-5 with TRBJ1-2, with a possible D match to TRBD1 (6 bases). Deletions cut 4 bases from V and 6 bases from J, with 12 bases between. CDR3 length equals 13 residues. Germline lookup yields CDR1 MNHEY and CDR2 SVGAGI. Written as DNA, the CDR3 is TGTGCCAGCAGTTCCTTCAGGGGCGATGGCTACACCTTC. This gives the protein CASSSFRGDGYTF.

This clone turned up a few times. The V gene is TRBV28, the J gene TRBJ1-6; D might be TRBD1 (5 bases). With 10 bases removed from V and 5 bases from J, the gap between germline ends came to 15 bases. Germline assignment: CDR1 MDHEN and CDR2 SYDVKM. The CDR3 covers 14 residues. The CDR3 spells CATRRVFDNSPLHF. The CDR3 DNA sequence: TGTGCCACCCGCAGGGTTTTCGATAATTCACCCCTCCACTTT.

V usage is TRBV27 and J usage is TRBJ2-3; D possibly corresponds to TRBD2 (5 bases). CDR1 and CDR2 from the germline V gene are MNHEY and SMNVEV (reference sequence). The CDR3 loop spans 14 amino acids. The V end was cut by 6 bases, the J end by 4 bases, with 14 bases between. The CDR3 DNA is TGTGCCAGCAGCCCCTTAGCGTCATCAGATACGCAGTATTTT. As protein: CASSPLASSDTQYF.

The chain has TRBV4-1 and TRBJ2-1, with 9 bases that match TRBD2. Germline V lookup: CDR1 MGHRA, CDR2 YSYEKL. The trim removed 2 bases at V and 2 bases at J, leaving 4 bases unmatched. The CDR3 has 16 residues. Written as DNA, the CDR3 is TGCGCCAGCAGCCAAATTAGCGGGGGTACCTACAATGAGCAGTTCTTC. Amino acid sequence: CASSQISGGTYNEQFF.

V usage is TRBV19 and J usage is TRBJ2-7; 7 bases match TRBD1. Germline assignment: CDR1 LNHDA and CDR2 SQIVND (reference sequence). The CDR3 consists of 15 residues. The V segment lost 1 base and the J segment 3 bases; nucleotides outside the gene matches: 6. In DNA form, the CDR3 reads TGTGCCAGTAGTATAGGGACAGGCGGTTACTACGAGCAGTACTTC. Protein: CASSIGTGGYYEQYF.

The chain is built from TRBV6-6 and TRBJ2-7; TRBD2 matches 9 bases. CDR1 is MNHNY, CDR2 SVGAGI, per germline (reference sequence). The CDR3 length is 15 residues. With 6 bases clipped from V and 5 bases from J, the junction kept 11 bases outside the gene matches. CDR3 sequence: CASRRTGTSFHEQYF. The CDR3 bases are TGTGCCAGCAGGAGAACCGGGACTAGCTTCCACGAGCAGTACTTC.

The chain joins TRBV28 to TRBJ2-7; D remains ambiguous. The CDR3 loop spans 11 amino acids. V gave up 5 bases and J gave up 6 bases, with 8 bases separating them. Germline lookup yields CDR1 MDHEN and CDR2 SYDVKM. This CDR3 is CASSARSEQYF. DNA of the CDR3: TGTGCCAGCAGTGCGCGTTCCGAGCAGTACTTC.

This chain joins TRBV7-3 and TRBJ1-1; D may be TRBD1 (5 bases). Germline V gives CDR1 SGHTA, CDR2 FQGTGA. CDR3 length: 14 residues. Trimming cost V 4 bases and J 1 base, with 10 bases left between them. The CDR3 DNA reads TGTGCCAGCAGCTCGGGACTCGCGAACACTGAAGCTTTCTTT. It codes for CASSSGLANTEAFF.

V is TRBV5-5 and J is TRBJ1-6; D uncertain. Per germline, CDR1 SGHKS and CDR2 YYEKEE (reference sequence). CDR3 size: 15 residues. Trimming cost V 5 bases and J 0 bases, with 9 bases left between them. DNA for the CDR3: TGTGCCAGCAGGCTTAGAGACTCCTATAATTCACCCCTCCACTTT. The encoded protein is CASRLRDSYNSPLHF.

This clone was found a few times. This rearrangement joins TRBV7-6 to TRBJ1-2; D unresolved. The CDR3 spans 13 residues. Trimming took off 5 bases at V and 8 bases at J, with 15 bases between the two ends. The germline gives CDR1 SGHVS, CDR2 FNYEAQ. As DNA, the CDR3 is TGTGCCAGCAGCCGGGGAGGACCAGGCGGCTACACCTTC. Its translation is CASSRGGPGGYTF.

This clone has only a few counts. The CDR3 is CASSLAGLEQYF. CDR3 nucleotides: TGTGCCAGCAGTTTAGCGGGTTTAGAGCAGTACTTC. The V call is TRBV28, the J call TRBJ2-7; a possible D gene is TRBD2 (5 bases). V was trimmed by 2 bases and J by 7 bases, leaving 9 bases between them. CDR1 and CDR2 (germline): MDHEN, SYDVKM. The CDR3 is 12 residues long.

The J gene is TRBJ2-3, the V gene TRBV19, with 10 bases lining up with TRBD2. The CDR3 spans 14 residues. Looked up from germline, CDR1 is LNHDA and CDR2 is SQIVND (reference sequence). V gave up 3 bases and J gave up 8 bases; unmatched junction bases: 5. This CDR3 reads CASSISSGSGTQYF. For the CDR3, the DNA is TGTGCCAGTAGTATTTCTAGCGGGAGTGGTACGCAGTATTTT. The complete variable domain, with remaining parts taken from reference TRBV19 and TRBJ2-3, reads DGGITQSPKYLFRKEGQNVTLSCEQNLNHDAMYWYRQDPGQGLRLIYYSQIVNDFQKGDIAEGYSVSREKKESFPLTVTSAQKNPTAFYLCASSISSGSGTQYFGPGTRLTVL.

This clone was observed a handful of times. The chain is built from TRBV5-4 and TRBJ2-5; 12 bases map to TRBD2. V shed 4 bases and J 2 bases; nucleotides not matched to a gene: 0. The CDR3 is 14 residues long. Germline V gives CDR1 SGHNT, CDR2 YYREEE (reference sequence). The CDR3 here is CASSLAGGQETQYF. In nucleotides, the CDR3 is TGTGCCAGCAGCCTAGCGGGGGGGCAAGAGACCCAGTACTTC. The full variable domain, rest sourced from reference TRBV5-4 and TRBJ2-5, is ETGVTQSPTHLIKTRGQQVTLRCSSQSGHNTVSWYQQALGQGPQFIFQYYREEENGRGNFPPRFSGLQFPNYSSELNVNALELDDSALYLCASSLAGGQETQYFGPGTRLLVL.

To note about this clone: A far larger clone is a single base away, which makes a read error likely. J is TRBJ1-1 and V is TRBV6-5; perhaps TRBD1 as D (5 bases). The CDR3 spans 13 residues. From germline, CDR1 is MNHEY and CDR2 SVGAGI. Trimming took off 4 bases at V and 1 base at J, with 7 bases between the two ends. CDR3 DNA: TGTGCCAGCAGTTTCCAGGGGAACACTGAAGCTTTCTTT. This translates into CASSFQGNTEAFF.

The rearrangement links TRBV7-9 to TRBJ2-1; TRBD2 matches 8 bases. The CDR3 is made up of 14 amino acids. The V gene's germline CDR1 is SEHNR and CDR2 FQNEAQ (reference sequence). The junction had 5 bases not matched to a gene; V was cut back by 1 base and J by 9 bases. CDR3 nucleotide sequence: TGTGCCAGCAGCTTAGGGGGACTAGGTTGTGAGCAGTTCTTC. It codes for CASSLGGLGCEQFF.

Here the CDR3 reads CASSLSGGVYEQYF. The CDR3 DNA sequence: TGTGCCAGCAGCTTAAGCGGGGGGGTTTACGAGCAGTACTTC. The rearrangement uses TRBV7-9 and TRBJ2-7, with TRBD2 matching 10 bases. V gave up 2 bases and J gave up 4 bases; unmatched junction bases: 2. CDR3 length: 14 amino acids. Germline assignment: CDR1 SEHNR and CDR2 FQNEAQ (reference sequence).

This chain uses TRBV6-5 with TRBJ2-7; 7 positions match TRBD1. Germline V lookup: CDR1 MNHEY, CDR2 SVGAGI. The CDR3 sequence is 14 residues long. V shed 5 bases and J 3 bases; nucleotides not matched to a gene: 7. CDR3: CASSRWAGGYEQYF. In nucleotides, the CDR3 is TGTGCCAGCAGTCGGTGGGCAGGGGGCTACGAGCAGTACTTC.

The chain combines TRBV6-6 with TRBJ1-5, with D possibly being TRBD1 (5 bases). Per the germline V gene, CDR1 is MNHNY and CDR2 is SVGAGI (reference sequence). Trimming cost V 2 bases and J 9 bases, with 14 bases left between them. The CDR3 contains 14 residues. The CDR3, as DNA: TGTGCCAGCAGTTACCAGGGAGGAGGTCTGCCCCAGCATTTT. This codes for CASSYQGGGLPQHF.

In its sample, this clone was seen once. The V and J genes are TRBV28 and TRBJ2-2, with 9 positions matching TRBD2. The CDR3 has 16 amino acids. The germline V gene has CDR1 MDHEN and CDR2 SYDVKM. The ends lost 0 bases at V and 5 bases at J; junction bases unmatched: 4. CDR3 sequence reads: CASSLWVAGVTGELFF. The CDR3 nucleotides read TGTGCCAGCAGTTTATGGGTAGCGGGAGTTACCGGGGAGCTGTTTTTT.

Only a few counts were recorded for this clone. The rearrangement joins TRBV18 to TRBJ1-1; D call uncertain. Germline-derived CDR1 and CDR2 are KGHSH and LQKENI. The V end lost 1 base, the J end lost 7 bases, and 13 bases lay between the germline ends. This CDR3 is built from 14 residues. CDR3 amino acids: CASSPRSGGSEAFF. The CDR3 DNA reads as TGTGCCAGCTCACCACGGTCAGGAGGGAGTGAAGCTTTCTTT.

The chain combines TRBV5-6 with TRBJ2-3, with TRBD2 as a possible D gene (6 bases). CDR1 and CDR2 (germline): SGHDT, YYEEEE. The CDR3 loop spans 11 amino acids. V dropped 3 bases and J dropped 12 bases, with 11 bases sitting between them. CDR3 sequence: CASSSAGPQYF. The CDR3 nucleotides read TGTGCCAGCAGCTCCGCGGGACCCCAGTATTTT.

The rearrangement joins TRBV28 to TRBJ1-6; 8 bases are a match to TRBD1. V gave up 4 bases and J gave up 17 bases; unmatched junction bases: 4. The CDR3 loop spans 11 amino acids. From germline, CDR1 is MDHEN and CDR2 SYDVKM. The CDR3 loop reads CASSWTGPIHF. CDR3 DNA: TGTGCCAGCAGTTGGACAGGGCCAATCCACTTT.

The chain joins TRBV28 to TRBJ1-5; TRBD1 aligns across 10 bases. With 4 bases clipped from V and 2 bases from J, the junction kept 14 bases outside the gene matches. Germline assignment: CDR1 MDHEN and CDR2 SYDVKM. The CDR3 runs to 19 residues. CDR3 sequence: CASSSRDRGPIRGNQPQHF. In nucleotides, the CDR3 is TGTGCCAGCAGTTCGCGGGACAGGGGACCTATTAGGGGCAATCAGCCCCAGCATTTT.

The chain joins TRBV9 to TRBJ2-4; D gene uncertain. The germline gives CDR1 SGDLS, CDR2 YYNGEE. CDR3 length equals 18 residues. V gave up 4 bases and J gave up 1 base, with 21 bases separating them. CDR3 coding DNA: TGTGCCAGCAGCTTAAGAACATCTTTCAGCGTGGCCAAAAACATTCAGTACTTC. Its translation: CASSLRTSFSVAKNIQYF.

The chain is built from TRBV2 and TRBJ1-2; D may be TRBD1 (6 bases). Trimming removed 5 bases from V and 8 bases from J, with 12 bases in between. This CDR3 is 12 amino acids long. Germline values: CDR1 SNHLY, CDR2 FYNNEI. This chain's CDR3 is CASSKQGRGYTF. The CDR3 region has the DNA TGTGCCAGCAGTAAACAGGGAAGGGGCTACACCTTC.

The chain carries TRBV28 and TRBJ2-7; D might be TRBD2 (5 bases). This CDR3 has 10 amino acids. Trimming left V 9 bases short and J 3 bases short, with 6 bases between. Germline V gives CDR1 MDHEN, CDR2 SYDVKM. CDR3 sequence (DNA): TGTGCCAGTCGGGGCTACGAGCAGTACTTC. Amino acids: CASRGYEQYF.

This chain uses TRBV15 with TRBJ2-5; D is perhaps TRBD1 (5 bases). V lost 5 bases to trimming and J lost 2 bases, with 15 bases between them. Germline V gene data show CDR1 as LNHNV and CDR2 as YYDKDF (reference sequence). The CDR3 runs to 15 residues. CDR3 protein: CATSPRQGVQETQYF. In nucleotides, the CDR3 is TGTGCCACCAGCCCCAGGCAGGGCGTACAAGAGACCCAGTACTTC.

The chain uses TRBV6-5 and TRBJ1-2; 10 positions match TRBD1. Per germline, CDR1 MNHEY and CDR2 SVGAGI. CDR3 length: 13 residues. V was pared by 6 bases and J by 8 bases, with 6 bases of the junction left unmatched. CDR3 in amino acids: CASSLRDRGGYTF. CDR3 in DNA: TGTGCCAGCAGCCTCCGGGACAGGGGCGGCTACACCTTC.